This TCR beta chain derives from a study of blood T cell repertoires in COVID-19. On the study more broadly: The study drew acute and convalescent COVID-19 samples from the United States, Italy and Spain. T cells, B-cell-depleted T cells, or PBMCs provided the cDNA or gDNA that served as material.

In this sample, this clone turned up once. Germline CDR1 SGHTA, CDR2 FQGNSA. The V gene end was trimmed by 3 bases and the J gene end by 4 bases; junction bases not matched to a gene: 4. The length of the CDR3 is 14 residues. In the study's own analysis: The authors estimated nucleated cell counts from reference gene primer amplification. Data came from immunoSEQ multiplex PCR; TCRdb stores just in-frame clones and leaves some out. That table supplies the V and J calls and clone size; D and trimming were determined from the DNA. Among more than 150,000 clones listed, roughly 80% were seen once. The chain joins TRBV7-2 to TRBJ1-1; TRBD1 agrees at 8 bases. The source material was peripheral blood. The origin of this receptor is a woman aged 30 to 39 with acute or convalescent COVID-19. CDR3 in amino acids: CASSLRGQGTEAFF. The CDR3 nucleotides are TGTGCCAGCAGCTTGAGAGGACAGGGCACTGAAGCTTTCTTT.